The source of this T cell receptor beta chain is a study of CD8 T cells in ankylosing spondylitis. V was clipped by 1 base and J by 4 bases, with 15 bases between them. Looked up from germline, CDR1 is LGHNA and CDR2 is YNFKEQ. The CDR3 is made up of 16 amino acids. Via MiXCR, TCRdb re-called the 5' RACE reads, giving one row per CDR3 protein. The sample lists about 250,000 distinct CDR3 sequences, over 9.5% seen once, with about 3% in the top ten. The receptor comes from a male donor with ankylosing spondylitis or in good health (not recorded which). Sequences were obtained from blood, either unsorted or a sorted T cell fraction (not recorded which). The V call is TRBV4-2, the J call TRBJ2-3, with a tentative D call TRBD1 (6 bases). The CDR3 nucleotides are TGTGCCAGCAGCCAAGTAGTAAGGGGGAGTGCAGATACGCAGTATTTT. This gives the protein CASSQVVRGSADTQYF.